This T cell receptor (beta chain) was identified during a study of T-cell memory formation after mild COVID-19 (dated by TCRdb to the early 2020s). Regarding the complete study: Most TCR sequence clusters were specific to one of the two donors. In two donors, T-cell clones that expanded and contracted after mild COVID-19 were followed by sequencing TCRalpha and TCRbeta repertoires longitudinally. Two young, previously healthy adult volunteers made up the cohort, one male and one female. Study-wide conclusions, independent of this receptor: The study covered only two mild cases, and larger cohorts including severe cases with pre-infection samples were considered necessary. Clones that contracted from day 15 to 85 showed balanced CD4/CD8 phenotypes, whereas a second wave of clones that expanded from day 15 to 37 leaned towards CD4+. The detection of some responding clones in pre-infection memory suggests that pre-existing cross-reactive memory T cells joined the SARS-CoV-2 response. SARS-CoV-2 specificity was not confirmed for the second-wave clones peaking on day 37. Contracting CD4+ clones were located mainly in the CM and EM memory subsets, whereas CD8+ clones were found to be enriched in EMRA.

As to this clonotype: What antigen it recognizes has not been identified. One base away there is no much larger clone; base qualities are not given.

PBMCs were isolated by Ficoll-Paque density gradient centrifugation. CDR1 is given as SNHLY and CDR2 as FYNNEI, both from the germline V gene. From its cysteine to its phenylalanine, the CDR3 spans 12 amino acids. CDR3 DNA is the only sequence kept; it has 36 bases, read in frame from the first base. Trimming costs V 4 bases and J 13 bases, and their ends lie 16 bases apart. The sequencer listed for this sample is Illumina NovaSeq 6000. TCRalpha and TCRbeta cDNA libraries were constructed by 5'RACE with constant-segment primers, with sample barcodes and unique molecular identifiers being introduced. RNA was extracted from every sample with Trizol reagent. Amplification of the libraries took two PCR steps, and the second step added a second sample barcode plus Illumina TruSeq adapters. Libraries were sequenced on an Illumina NovaSeq with 2 x 150 bp paired-end reads. Processing in the source paper ran as follows. With migec v1.2.7, reads were demultiplexed and then collapsed into UMI-guided consensus sequences. Using mixcr v2.1.11, the UMI consensuses were aligned to TRA and TRB V and J templates and assembled into clonotypes. Expanded or contracted clonotypes were those called significant by both edgeR and NoisET, with noise models trained on biological replicates. edgeR calls used a false discovery rate-adjusted p below 0.01 and a log2 fold-change threshold of 1. As an exploratory analysis of dynamics, PCA with hierarchical clustering was applied to max-normalized trajectories of the 1000 most abundant clonotypes. Separately sequenced CD4+ and CD8+ repertoires were used to assign a CD4 or CD8 phenotype to each responding clone. TCRdb passed the public sequencing reads through fastp at Q25 and MiXCR, retaining productive beta sequences. For every CDR3 protein sequence, its rows merge into one entry that carries the most common genes and DNA. In this record, the V and J calls reflect TCRdb's handling and not the investigators' own analysis. The sample has 410,000 or so distinct CDR3 sequences on record, about a quarter of them singletons. The ten largest clones represent about an eighth of the sample.

Sample: PBMCs or a T cell subset sorted from them (not recorded which). The rearrangement combines TRBV2 with TRBJ1-2; TRBD1 could be the D gene, as 6 bases match. The source of this sequence is an adult woman who had mild COVID-19 (a few samples of this study predate the infection). The sample titles of this study are shuffled in the database, so cell type and time point are left out; the donor was told from shared clones. CDR3 loop: CASSGQGRGGTF. The DNA is TGTGCCAGCAGTGGTCAGGGGCGTGGTGGCACCTTC.